One and the same sample provided the 27 T cell receptor beta chains below, sequenced in a study of HIV-infected patients and healthy controls. Reverse transcription used 450 to 550 ng RNA and constant-region primers for alpha and beta. Alpha and beta chain libraries were made separately by chain-specific third strand synthesis with multiplexing indices. From the 5' RACE reads, TCRdb called clonotypes with MiXCR, one entry per CDR3 protein. The sample yields about 15,000 distinct CDR3 sequences, approximately 7% seen once. No cell fractionation was done, so the repertoire covers all unsorted peripheral blood T cells. The sample comprised blood. These receptors all come from an adult in good health.

A note on this clonotype: Being one base from a much bigger clone, this may be a read error. The rearrangement joins TRBV2 to TRBJ2-7; 9 bases agree with TRBD2. The CDR3 has 16 residues. V lost 5 bases to trimming and J lost 4 bases; unmatched junction nucleotides: 12. Germline V gene data show CDR1 as SNHLY and CDR2 as FYNNEI. CDR3 in amino acids: CASSYQGTSKSYEQYF. The CDR3 DNA reads TGTGCCAGCAGTTATCAAGGGACTAGCAAGTCTTACGAGCAGTACTTC.

This clonotype occurred many times. The chain employs TRBV19 and TRBJ2-5; D remains ambiguous. Per germline, CDR1 LNHDA and CDR2 SQIVND (reference sequence). This CDR3 has 13 amino acids. The V end lost 5 bases, the J end lost 5 bases, and 12 bases lay between the germline ends. As DNA, the CDR3 is TGTGCCAGTAGTCGACGGCCGCTGGAGACCCAGTACTTC. Translated: CASSRRPLETQYF.

The chain uses TRBV7-2 and TRBJ1-4, with TRBD1 as a possible D gene (6 bases). The CDR3 spans 15 residues. CDR1 and CDR2 (germline): SGHTA, FQGNSA. V was trimmed by 5 bases and J by 0 bases, leaving 10 bases between them. The CDR3 coding sequence is TGTGCCAGCAGCGTCCGACAGGCAACTAATGAAAAACTGTTTTTT. Its protein product is CASSVRQATNEKLFF.

Ten or more counts support this clonotype. The rearrangement joins TRBV20-1 to TRBJ1-1, with TRBD1 identical over 8 bases. Trimming removed 0 bases from V and 6 bases from J; junction bases left unmatched: 9. This CDR3 has 15 residues. Germline CDR1 DFQATT, CDR2 SNEGSKA (reference sequence). CDR3 residues: CSARDRDRLFSEAFF. The CDR3 nucleotides are TGCAGTGCTAGAGATCGGGACAGGTTGTTCTCTGAAGCTTTCTTT.

V is TRBV12-3 or TRBV12-4 and J is TRBJ1-2; D remains unclear. CDR3 length: 15 residues. Trimming took off 3 bases at V and 3 bases at J, with 14 bases between the two ends. This CDR3 reads CASSFHSRIYYGYTF. CDR3 sequence (DNA): TGTGCCAGCAGTTTCCACAGTAGGATATACTATGGCTACACCTTC.

This clonotype was found many times. The chain has TRBV7-2 and TRBJ2-3; 10 bases line up with TRBD2. Germline V gives CDR1 SGHTA, CDR2 FQGNSA. The CDR3 is 16 residues long. V dropped 1 base and J dropped 5; count of bases not matched to a gene: 6. CDR3 protein: CASSLVQRGGLDTQYF. The CDR3 DNA is TGTGCCAGCAGCTTAGTGCAGCGGGGGGGCCTAGATACGCAGTATTTT.

This clonotype was observed many times. V usage is TRBV6-2 or TRBV6-3 and J usage is TRBJ2-7, with 11 bases matching TRBD1. V dropped 6 bases and J dropped 3; count of bases not matched to a gene: 7. Germline assignment: CDR1 MNHEY and CDR2 SVGEGT. There are 15 residues in the CDR3. The CDR3 bases are TGTGCCAGCAGGCCCATCGGGACAGGGGGCTACGAGCAGTACTTC. Translated: CASRPIGTGGYEQYF.

The V gene is TRBV7-8, the J gene TRBJ1-2, with D perhaps TRBD1 (5 bases). Germline CDR1 is SGHVS and CDR2 is FQNEAQ. The CDR3 consists of 16 residues. The V gene lost 4 bases and the J gene lost 1 base, with 16 bases spanning the gap. CDR3 protein: CASSSIPQGNNYGYTF. The CDR3 nucleotides are TGTGCCAGCAGCTCGATCCCTCAGGGAAATAACTATGGCTACACCTTC.

This clonotype was found many times. The gene calls are TRBV20-1 and TRBJ1-4; D uncertain. CDR1 and CDR2 from the germline V gene are DFQATT and SNEGSKA (reference sequence). CDR3 length: 15 residues. V gave up 1 base and J gave up 7 bases, with 16 bases separating them. CDR3 sequence: CSARVPAVTAEKLFF. CDR3 nucleotide sequence: TGCAGTGCTAGAGTCCCGGCGGTTACAGCTGAAAAACTGTTTTTT.

This clonotype has ten or more counts. The rearrangement joins TRBV6-1 to TRBJ2-7; D gene unclear. CDR3 length: 14 residues. V shed 1 base and J shed 2 bases, with 9 bases lying between them. Germline V gene sequence: CDR1 MNHNS, CDR2 SASEGT. The CDR3 bases are TGTGCCAGCAGTGAAGGGGCAGAAACCTACGAGCAGTACTTC. Its translation is CASSEGAETYEQYF.

The chain uses TRBV4-1 and TRBJ2-1; TRBD2 agrees at 11 bases. This CDR3 is 17 amino acids long. Germline values: CDR1 MGHRA, CDR2 YSYEKL. Trimming at V came to 4 bases and at J to 0 bases, leaving 5 bases not matched to a gene. CDR3 sequence: CASSRGTSGSSYNEQFF. As DNA, the CDR3 is TGCGCCAGCAGCCGCGGGACTAGCGGAAGCTCCTACAATGAGCAGTTCTTC.

This clonotype was observed at least ten times. The rearrangement joins TRBV3-1 to TRBJ2-6; D is possibly TRBD1 (5 bases). V was trimmed by 4 bases and J by 1 base, leaving 14 bases between them. The CDR3 is 17 residues long. The germline V gene has CDR1 LGHDT and CDR2 YNNKEL (reference sequence). The CDR3 region has the DNA TGTGCCAGCAGCCGCGCAACGCAGGGATCTGGGGCCAACGTCCTGACTTTC. This sequence encodes CASSRATQGSGANVLTF.

This chain uses TRBV13 with TRBJ2-7, with D possibly being TRBD1 or TRBD2 (5 bases each). The V gene lost 5 bases and the J gene lost 0 bases, with 14 bases spanning the gap. Germline values: CDR1 PRHDT, CDR2 FYEKMQ (reference sequence). The CDR3 is 15 residues long. CDR3 amino acids: CASSRGDDISYEQYF. CDR3 DNA: TGTGCCAGCAGCCGTGGGGACGACATCTCCTACGAGCAGTACTTC. Together with reference TRBV13 and TRBJ2-7, the CDR3 gives the full variable domain: AAGVIQSPRHLIKEKRETATLKCYPIPRHDTVYWYQQGPGQDPQFLISFYEKMQSDKGSIPDRFSAQQFSDYHSELNMSSLELGDSALYFCASSRGDDISYEQYFGPGTRLTVT.

This clonotype came up many times. This rearrangement joins TRBV30 to TRBJ2-5; TRBD2 might be the D (5 bases). V lost 8 bases and J 4 bases, leaving 17 bases between the germline ends. The germline CDR1 and CDR2 sequences are GTSNPN and SVGIG (reference sequence). The CDR3 spans 13 residues. The CDR3 DNA reads as TGTGCCGGATGCCGGGGTTCGGGAGAGACCCAGTACTTC. This sequence encodes CAGCRGSGETQYF. Full variable domain (remainder filled in from reference TRBV30 and TRBJ2-5): SQTIHQWPATLVQPVGSPLSLECTVEGTSNPNLYWYRQAAGRGLQLLFYSVGIGQISSEVPQNLSASRPQDRQFILSSKKLLLSDSGFYLCAGCRGSGETQYFGPGTRLLVL.

This clonotype was counted between two and nine times. The V gene is TRBV11-1, the J gene TRBJ1-1; TRBD1 is a possible D gene (5 bases). The CDR3 consists of 12 residues. Germline V gives CDR1 SGHAT, CDR2 FQDESV (reference sequence). V was pared by 5 bases and J by 11 bases, with 15 bases between. CDR3 sequence reads: CASSQGSIGAFF. For the CDR3, the DNA is TGTGCCAGCAGCCAGGGCTCGATCGGGGCTTTCTTT.

This clonotype was found many times. V gene TRBV19 combines with J gene TRBJ1-5; D uncertain. Germline lookup yields CDR1 LNHDA and CDR2 SQIVND (reference sequence). V was cut by 11 bases and J by 2 bases, with 16 bases left in between. The CDR3 is 14 residues long. The CDR3 DNA sequence: TGTGCCGGAGGAGGGTTTAGTCGCAATCAGCCCCAGCATTTT. Amino acids: CAGGGFSRNQPQHF.

This clonotype was observed at least ten times. V gene TRBV19 combines with J gene TRBJ1-1; 12 positions agree with TRBD1. CDR1 and CDR2 from the germline V gene are LNHDA and SQIVND (reference sequence). The V gene end was trimmed by 5 bases and the J gene end by 3 bases; junction bases not matched to a gene: 13. This CDR3 comprises 18 residues. This CDR3 is CASSARPGQGAGDTEAFF. The CDR3 nucleotides are TGTGCCAGTAGTGCCCGGCCGGGACAGGGGGCCGGGGACACTGAAGCTTTCTTT.

This clonotype was counted a few times. The chain employs TRBV5-4 and TRBJ2-6; either TRBD1 or TRBD2 may fit D (5 bases each). The CDR3 loop spans 18 amino acids. Germline CDR1 reads SGHNT; CDR2 reads YYREEE (reference sequence). V was clipped by 4 bases and J by 0 bases, with 17 bases between them. CDR3 DNA: TGTGCCAGCAGCCCACTTCTGGGGGTCTACTCTGGGGCCAACGTCCTGACTTTC. Its protein is CASSPLLGVYSGANVLTF.

This chain joins TRBV5-8 and TRBJ1-6; weak D call: TRBD1 (5 bases). V was clipped by 0 bases and J by 13 bases, with 14 bases between them. This CDR3 comprises 14 residues. Per the germline V gene, CDR1 is SGHTS and CDR2 is YDEGEE. The CDR3 DNA sequence: TGTGCCAGCAGCTTGGCCGCAGGGCGGAGGCCCCTCCACTTT. Its protein is CASSLAAGRRPLHF.

This clonotype has a count of ten or more. This chain joins TRBV13 and TRBJ2-1, with 10 bases that match TRBD2. CDR3 length: 15 amino acids. CDR1 PRHDT and CDR2 FYEKMQ come from the germline V gene (reference sequence). J lost 6 bases, V lost 4 bases, and 6 bases had no gene match. Here the CDR3 reads CASSSRGTSANEQFF. In DNA, the CDR3 is TGTGCCAGCAGCTCGCGAGGGACTAGCGCCAATGAGCAGTTCTTC. The full variable domain, with the rest looked up from reference TRBV13 and TRBJ2-1, is AAGVIQSPRHLIKEKRETATLKCYPIPRHDTVYWYQQGPGQDPQFLISFYEKMQSDKGSIPDRFSAQQFSDYHSELNMSSLELGDSALYFCASSSRGTSANEQFFGPGTRLTVL.

The V gene is TRBV5-4, the J gene TRBJ2-7; 8 positions agree with TRBD1. Per the germline V gene, CDR1 is SGHNT and CDR2 is YYREEE (reference sequence). The CDR3 sequence is 13 residues long. V shed 3 bases, J shed 3 bases, and the junction held 2 bases outside the gene matches. For the CDR3, the DNA is TGTGCCAGCAGCTCCGGACAGGGCTACGAGCAGTACTTC. Amino acid sequence: CASSSGQGYEQYF.

This clonotype was seen repeatedly, ten times or more. The V call is TRBV20-1, the J call TRBJ2-5, with D perhaps matching TRBD1 (6 bases). V was clipped by 3 bases and J by 2 bases, with 16 bases between them. CDR1 is DFQATT and CDR2 is SNEGSKA in the germline V gene (reference sequence). This CDR3 spans 15 amino acids. CDR3 bases: TGCAGTGCTAGGGCTCCCGGGACACGTCAAGAGACCCAGTACTTC. Translating gives CSARAPGTRQETQYF.

This clonotype was seen ten or more times. The chain combines TRBV4-3 with TRBJ2-3; D uncertain. The CDR3 runs 15 residues. CDR1 LGHNA and CDR2 YSLEER come from the germline V gene. The V end lost 0 bases, the J end lost 2 bases, and 9 bases lay between the germline ends. CDR3 bases: TGCGCCAGCAGCCAAGATTGGGTTCCCACAGATACGCAGTATTTT. This encodes CASSQDWVPTDTQYF.

The sample holds many counts of this clonotype. V is TRBV19 and J is TRBJ1-1, with D unresolved. Germline V gene sequence: CDR1 LNHDA, CDR2 SQIVND (reference sequence). The length of the CDR3 is 11 residues. Deletions cut 11 bases from V and 1 base from J, with 8 bases between. CDR3 amino acids: CAALQNTEAFF. In nucleotides, the CDR3 is TGTGCCGCTCTCCAGAACACTGAAGCTTTCTTT.

This clonotype was recorded many times. The rearrangement joins TRBV19 to TRBJ1-5; possibly TRBD1 for D (5 bases). V gave up 4 bases and J gave up 5 bases, with 15 bases separating them. The germline V gene has CDR1 LNHDA and CDR2 SQIVND (reference sequence). This CDR3 has 15 amino acids. The CDR3 protein is CASSKGLLADQPQHF. CDR3 coding DNA: TGTGCCAGTAGTAAGGGACTCCTGGCCGATCAGCCCCAGCATTTT.

This clonotype was found many times. The chain carries TRBV7-2 and TRBJ2-5; D may correspond to TRBD1 or TRBD2 (5 bases each). Trimming took off 2 bases at V and 1 base at J, with 14 bases between the two ends. This CDR3 is built from 16 residues. Germline assignment: CDR1 SGHTA and CDR2 FQGNSA. The CDR3 nucleotides read TGTGCCAGCAGCTTACTTCCCCGGGGCGGCCAAGAGACCCAGTACTTC. Its translation is CASSLLPRGGQETQYF.

This clonotype was recorded at least ten times. The chain has TRBV28 and TRBJ2-1; 9 bases are a match to TRBD2. V was clipped by 3 bases and J by 6 bases; unmatched bases: 6. Per the germline V gene, CDR1 is MDHEN and CDR2 is SYDVKM. The CDR3 sequence is 15 residues long. The DNA of the CDR3 is TGTGCCAGCAGTTTTTTAGCGGGGGCGACCAATGAGCAGTTCTTC. As protein: CASSFLAGATNEQFF.